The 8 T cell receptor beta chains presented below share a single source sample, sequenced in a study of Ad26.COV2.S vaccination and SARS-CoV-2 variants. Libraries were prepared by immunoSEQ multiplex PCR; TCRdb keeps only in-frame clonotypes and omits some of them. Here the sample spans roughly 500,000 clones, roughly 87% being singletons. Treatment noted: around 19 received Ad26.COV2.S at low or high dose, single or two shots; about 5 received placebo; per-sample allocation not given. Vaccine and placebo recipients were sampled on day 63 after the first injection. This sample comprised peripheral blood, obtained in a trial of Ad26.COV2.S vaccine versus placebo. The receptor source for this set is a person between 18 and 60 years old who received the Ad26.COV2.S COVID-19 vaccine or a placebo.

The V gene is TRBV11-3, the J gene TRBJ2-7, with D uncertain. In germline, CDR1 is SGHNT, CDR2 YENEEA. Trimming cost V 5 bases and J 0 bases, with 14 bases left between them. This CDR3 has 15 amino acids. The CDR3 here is CASSPSDARSYEQYF. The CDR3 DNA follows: TGTGCCAGCAGCCCCAGCGACGCTCGCTCCTACGAGCAGTACTTC.

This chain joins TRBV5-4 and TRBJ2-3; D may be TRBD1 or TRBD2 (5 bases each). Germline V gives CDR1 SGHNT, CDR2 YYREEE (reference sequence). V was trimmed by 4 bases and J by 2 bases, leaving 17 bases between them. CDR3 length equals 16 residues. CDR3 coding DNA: TGTGCCAGCAGCCCCGCACGAAGGGGAGACACAGATACGCAGTATTTT. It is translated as CASSPARRGDTDTQYF.

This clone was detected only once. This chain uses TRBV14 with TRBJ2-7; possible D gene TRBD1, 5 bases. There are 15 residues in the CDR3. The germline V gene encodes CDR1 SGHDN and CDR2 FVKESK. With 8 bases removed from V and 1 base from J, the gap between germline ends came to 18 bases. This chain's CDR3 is CASSRTSTGSYEQYF. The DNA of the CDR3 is TGTGCCAGCTCTAGGACGTCAACAGGTTCCTACGAGCAGTACTTC.

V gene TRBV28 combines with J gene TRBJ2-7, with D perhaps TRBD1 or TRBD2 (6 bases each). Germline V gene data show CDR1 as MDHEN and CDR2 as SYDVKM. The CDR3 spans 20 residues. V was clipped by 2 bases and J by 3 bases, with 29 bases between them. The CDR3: CASSLRWGRGVPKPNYEQYF. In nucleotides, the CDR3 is TGTGCCAGCAGTTTAAGGTGGGGAAGGGGGGTTCCGAAACCCAACTACGAGCAGTACTTC.

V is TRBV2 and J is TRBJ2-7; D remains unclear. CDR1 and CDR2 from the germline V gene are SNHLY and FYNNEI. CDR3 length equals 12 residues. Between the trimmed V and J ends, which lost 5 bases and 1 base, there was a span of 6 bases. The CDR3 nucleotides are TGTGCCAGCAGTTTGAATTCCTACGAGCAGTACTTC. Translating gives CASSLNSYEQYF.

Written as DNA, the CDR3 is TGCAGCGTTGAAGCCGCAGTAACCTACGAGCAGTACTTC. Protein product: CSVEAAVTYEQYF. The chain uses TRBV29-1 and TRBJ2-7; D not resolved. CDR1 and CDR2 from the germline V gene are SQVTM and ANQGSEA. The CDR3 has 13 amino acids. V lost 1 base to trimming and J lost 2 bases, with 9 bases between them.

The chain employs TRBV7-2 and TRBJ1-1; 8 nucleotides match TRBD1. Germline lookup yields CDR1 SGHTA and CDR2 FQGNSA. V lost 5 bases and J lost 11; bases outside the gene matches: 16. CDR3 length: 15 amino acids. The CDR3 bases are TGTGCCAGCAGCCTTGGGGGTTCCAGGGGGCTTATGGCTTTCTTT. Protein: CASSLGGSRGLMAFF.

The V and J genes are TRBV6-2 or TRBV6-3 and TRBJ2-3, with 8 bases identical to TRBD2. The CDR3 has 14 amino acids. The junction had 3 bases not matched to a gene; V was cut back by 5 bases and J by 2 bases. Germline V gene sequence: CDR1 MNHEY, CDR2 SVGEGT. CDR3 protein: CASSNGLATDTQYF. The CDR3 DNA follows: TGTGCCAGCAGTAACGGACTAGCCACAGATACGCAGTATTTT.